Detailed here is one TCR beta chain. The method was immunoSEQ multiplex PCR; TCRdb's version includes in-frame clones alone and lacks a portion of them. The sample has over 60,000 clones, just under 95% seen once; the top ten hold 1%. Unmatched junction bases numbered 7, after V lost 5 bases and J lost 3 bases. The germline V gene has CDR1 SGHNT and CDR2 YENEEA. The CDR3 runs 15 residues. This entry belongs to a study of T cell changes during pregnancy in multiple sclerosis. The specimen was peripheral blood, collected in the first trimester of pregnancy. The clonotype was recovered from a female donor with multiple sclerosis, enrolled in a pregnancy study. The rearrangement uses TRBV11-3 and TRBJ2-1; the match to TRBD2 covers 7 bases. CDR3 nucleotides: TGTGCCAGCAGCCCGTGGGCTAGCGGCTACAATGAGCAGTTCTTC. Translated: CASSPWASGYNEQFF.